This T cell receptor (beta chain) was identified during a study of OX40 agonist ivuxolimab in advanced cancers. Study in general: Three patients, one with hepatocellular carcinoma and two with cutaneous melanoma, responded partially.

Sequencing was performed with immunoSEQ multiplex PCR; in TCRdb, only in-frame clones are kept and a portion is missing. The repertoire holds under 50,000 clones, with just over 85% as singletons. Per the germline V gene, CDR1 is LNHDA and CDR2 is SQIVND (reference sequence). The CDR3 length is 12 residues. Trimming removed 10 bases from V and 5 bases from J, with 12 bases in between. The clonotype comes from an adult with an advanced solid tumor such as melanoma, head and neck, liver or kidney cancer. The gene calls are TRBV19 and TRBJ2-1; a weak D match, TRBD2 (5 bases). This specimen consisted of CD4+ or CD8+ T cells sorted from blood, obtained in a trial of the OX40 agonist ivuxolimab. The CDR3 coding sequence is TGTGCCACAGCGGACTTTAACAATGAGCAGTTCTTC. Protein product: CATADFNNEQFF.